One TCR beta chain is described in this entry. This sample is drawn from a study of blood T cell repertoires in COVID-19. Study overall: Material from acute and convalescent COVID-19 was sourced from the United States, Italy and Spain.

Cohort placement rested on clinical history that participants reported themselves. Up to 2 weeks before entering the study, exposed participants had met a COVID-19 case. CDR1 is LNHDA and CDR2 is SQIVND in the germline V gene (reference sequence). Trimming cost V 9 bases and J 9 bases; bases outside gene matches: 11. This CDR3 is 14 amino acids long. As processed by the authors: Nucleated cell counts were estimated from reference gene primer amplification. TCRdb's copy holds only in-frame clones and misses some; the assay was immunoSEQ multiplex PCR. That table is the source of V, J and clone size, and D and trimming were worked out from the DNA. The sample lists roughly 250,000 clones; 90% were seen once.

The source material was PBMCs or T cells enriched from blood (not recorded which). The source of this sequence is a man aged 45-65 years who had been exposed to COVID-19. The chain has TRBV19 and TRBJ1-4, with 9 nucleotides matching TRBD1. CDR3 residues: CASRWDRENKKLFF. CDR3 nucleotides: TGTGCCAGCAGATGGGACAGGGAAAACAAAAAACTGTTTTTT.